This entry lists 32 T cell receptor beta chains sequenced from one sample in a study of identical twins. TCRdb processed the 5' RACE reads anew with MiXCR; each CDR3 protein has one entry. The table lists 230,000 or so distinct CDR3 sequences, about 8.9% of them singletons, with less than 4% in the top ten. Another study also made use of these data, one on yellow fever vaccine responses in identical twins.

The sample consisted of CD8+ T cells sorted from blood. These receptor sequences come from a woman between 18 and 30 years old in good health.

This clonotype was counted ten times or more. This chain joins TRBV29-1 and TRBJ2-7, with D tentatively TRBD2 (6 bases). V lost 4 bases, J lost 5 bases, and 18 bases lay in between. The CDR3 is 14 amino acids. Germline V gene data show CDR1 as SQVTM and CDR2 as ANQGSEA. CDR3 coding DNA: TGCAGCGTTGCCGGGAGTCTTAGGTTGGACGAGCAGTACTTC. Protein product: CSVAGSLRLDEQYF.

In its sample, this clonotype was seen a few times. V usage is TRBV2 and J usage is TRBJ2-7; no definite D call. With 6 bases removed from V and 4 bases from J, the gap between germline ends came to 10 bases. The CDR3 loop spans 12 amino acids. The germline V gene has CDR1 SNHLY and CDR2 FYNNEI. The CDR3 region has the DNA TGTGCCAGCAGGGGCATCAAGTACGAGCAGTACTTC. This encodes CASRGIKYEQYF.

This clonotype has only a few counts. The chain joins TRBV15 to TRBJ2-7; D is possibly TRBD1 or TRBD2 (6 bases each). This CDR3 is built from 13 residues. V was shortened by 8 bases and J by 3 bases, with 14 bases between the two germline ends. Germline lookup yields CDR1 LNHNV and CDR2 YYDKDF (reference sequence). The CDR3 region is CATAEGGGYEQYF. CDR3 nucleotides: TGTGCCACCGCCGAGGGGGGCGGCTACGAGCAGTACTTC.

The chain couples TRBV15 to TRBJ2-3, with D tentatively TRBD1 (7 bases). With 6 bases removed from V and 8 bases from J, the gap between germline ends came to 15 bases. This CDR3 comprises 13 residues. Germline V gene sequence: CDR1 LNHNV, CDR2 YYDKDF (reference sequence). As DNA, the CDR3 is TGTGCCACCAGAGGGGGCGGGGTCATTACGCAGTATTTT. It encodes CATRGGGVITQYF.

The chain links TRBV12-3 or TRBV12-4 to TRBJ2-7; TRBD1 aligns across 8 bases. V trimming: 7 bases; J trimming: 2 bases; junction bases outside the gene matches: 10. CDR3 length: 15 amino acids. CDR3 sequence (DNA): TGTGCCAGCAACCTTGCGGACAGGGACCCCTACGAGCAGTACTTC. This encodes CASNLADRDPYEQYF.

This clonotype appeared a few times. V and J are TRBV11-1 and TRBJ2-4; 8 nucleotides agree with TRBD1. Germline V gene sequence: CDR1 SGHAT, CDR2 FQDESV (reference sequence). The V and J ends lost 5 bases and 6 bases, in that order; junction bases with no gene match: 21. The CDR3 contains 19 residues. CDR3 sequence reads: CASSPPGQEPVMPVNIQYF. CDR3 DNA: TGTGCCAGCAGCCCCCCGGGACAGGAGCCGGTAATGCCCGTAAACATTCAGTACTTC.

This clonotype was picked up a small number of times. The rearrangement links TRBV29-1 to TRBJ2-1; 16 nucleotides align to TRBD2. V shed 3 bases and J 10 bases; nucleotides not matched to a gene: 0. This CDR3 has 13 residues. CDR1 is SQVTM, CDR2 ANQGSEA, per germline. This chain's CDR3 is CSVEGLAGGEQFF. The CDR3 coding sequence is TGCAGCGTTGAGGGACTAGCGGGAGGGGAGCAGTTCTTC.

The chain is built from TRBV12-3 or TRBV12-4 and TRBJ1-2; no definite D call. The V end was cut by 2 bases, the J end by 0 bases, with 10 bases between. This CDR3 region has 15 residues. Here the CDR3 DNA reads TGTGCCAGCAGTTTATCGTTAGAAGCTAACTATGGCTACACCTTC. Translation gives CASSLSLEANYGYTF.

The sample holds many counts of this clonotype. The chain is built from TRBV7-8 and TRBJ1-5; D gene ambiguous. The CDR3 is 17 residues long. V shed 1 base and J shed 6 bases, with 19 bases lying between them. Germline V gives CDR1 SGHVS, CDR2 FQNEAQ. The CDR3 loop reads CASSLGPRDPKSQPQHF. The CDR3 nucleotides read TGTGCCAGCAGCTTAGGCCCAAGAGACCCGAAGAGTCAGCCCCAGCATTTT.

This clonotype was observed a handful of times. This rearrangement joins TRBV15 to TRBJ2-3, with D unresolved. Germline lookup yields CDR1 LNHNV and CDR2 YYDKDF (reference sequence). This CDR3 contains 14 residues. V lost 0 bases to trimming and J lost 0 bases, with 4 bases between them. This chain's CDR3 is CATSREGSTDTQYF. CDR3 nucleotide sequence: TGTGCCACCAGCAGAGAAGGGAGCACAGATACGCAGTATTTT.

This clonotype was recorded at least ten times. The chain is built from TRBV4-1 and TRBJ1-4; 9 nucleotides match TRBD1. Per germline, CDR1 MGHRA and CDR2 YSYEKL. The CDR3 covers 16 residues. Unmatched junction bases numbered 8, after V lost 1 base and J lost 8 bases. CDR3 in amino acids: CASSQVLQGAYEKLFF. CDR3 DNA: TGCGCCAGCAGCCAAGTTTTACAGGGGGCATACGAAAAACTGTTTTTT.

The rearrangement links TRBV20-1 to TRBJ2-3, with 8 bases that match TRBD2. J gave up 7 bases and V 0 bases, and 9 bases lay outside the gene matches. The CDR3 sequence is 15 residues long. The germline CDR1 and CDR2 sequences are DFQATT and SNEGSKA (reference sequence). The CDR3 region has the DNA TGCAGTGCTAGAGATATACGGGAGGGCCGGAATACGCAGTATTTT. Translating it yields CSARDIREGRNTQYF.

The chain combines TRBV11-2 with TRBJ2-1; 8 bases agree with TRBD1. V was pared by 2 bases and J by 4 bases, with 7 bases of the junction left unmatched. The CDR3 has 16 amino acids. The V gene's germline CDR1 is SGHAT and CDR2 FQNNGV. The CDR3 spells CASSLFGQGIYNEQFF. The CDR3 coding sequence is TGTGCCAGCAGCTTATTCGGACAGGGTATTTACAATGAGCAGTTCTTC.

This chain connects TRBV14 to TRBJ1-1; unclear D gene. Germline-derived CDR1 and CDR2 are SGHDN and FVKESK. CDR3 length equals 13 residues. The ends were cut back, 1 base at V and 4 bases at J, with 7 bases in the middle. CDR3 loop: CASSQVLGTEAFF. CDR3 in DNA: TGTGCCAGCAGCCAAGTCCTGGGCACTGAAGCTTTCTTT.

This clonotype was picked up many times. The rearrangement joins TRBV5-1 to TRBJ2-7; the D gene is possibly TRBD2 (5 bases). The germline V and J ends were trimmed by 0 bases and 11 bases, with 12 bases remaining between them. The CDR3 spans 12 residues. Germline V lookup: CDR1 SGHRS, CDR2 YFSETQ. CDR3 coding DNA: TGCGCCAGCAGCTTGGAAGGCCCCGGGGAGTACTTC. Protein sequence: CASSLEGPGEYF. The whole variable domain, filled in from reference TRBV5-1 and TRBJ2-7, reads KAGVTQTPRYLIKTRGQQVTLSCSPISGHRSVSWYQQTPGQGLQFLFEYFSETQRNKGNFPGRFSGRQFSNSRSEMNVSTLELGDSALYLCASSLEGPGEYFGPGTRLTVT.

CDR3 sequence reads: CASSLTGLINPNTGELFF. In nucleotides, the CDR3 is TGTGCCAGCAGCTTAACGGGCCTCATTAATCCGAACACCGGGGAGCTGTTTTTT. J is TRBJ2-2 and V is TRBV7-3; D uncertain. The CDR3 loop spans 18 amino acids. V was trimmed by 0 bases and J by 0 bases, leaving 14 bases between them. Germline V CDR1 and CDR2: SGHTA, FQGTGA.

This clonotype was seen at least ten times. The chain has TRBV29-1 and TRBJ2-5; D ambiguous. Germline lookup yields CDR1 SQVTM and CDR2 ANQGSEA. This CDR3 is built from 12 residues. V shed 4 bases and J shed 2 bases, with 8 bases lying between them. The CDR3 nucleotides are TGCAGCGTTGGGCTCTGGCAAGAGACCCAGTACTTC. Residues: CSVGLWQETQYF. Drawing the rest from reference TRBV29-1 and TRBJ2-5, the complete variable domain is SAVISQKPSRDICQRGTSLTIQCQVDSQVTMMFWYRQQPGQSLTLIATANQGSEATYESGFVIDKFPISRPNLTFSTLTVSNMSPEDSSIYLCSVGLWQETQYFGPGTRLLVL.

This clonotype was found a few times. The chain couples TRBV5-1 to TRBJ2-7; 9 bases match TRBD2. The J segment lost 5 bases and the V segment lost 0 bases, leaving 6 bases of the junction unmatched. Germline CDR1 SGHRS, CDR2 YFSETQ. The CDR3 sequence is 15 residues long. As DNA, the CDR3 is TGCGCCAGCAGCTTGGCCGGTCTAGCGGGAAACGAGCAGTACTTC. Its translation is CASSLAGLAGNEQYF.

The rearrangement links TRBV7-2 to TRBJ2-7; 7 bases map to TRBD1. V was clipped by 0 bases and J by 4 bases; unmatched bases: 9. CDR1 and CDR2 from the germline V gene are SGHTA and FQGNSA. The length of the CDR3 is 16 residues. CDR3 amino acids: CASSLARQGKLYEQYF. In DNA form, the CDR3 reads TGTGCCAGCAGCTTAGCCCGACAGGGCAAACTTTACGAGCAGTACTTC.

This clonotype was observed many times. This chain uses TRBV6-5 with TRBJ2-7, with TRBD1 identical over 7 bases. V lost 4 bases, J lost 6 bases, and 9 bases stayed unmatched. Germline values: CDR1 MNHEY, CDR2 SVGAGI. The CDR3 runs 14 residues. The CDR3: CASSWETGPGEQYF. The CDR3 bases are TGTGCCAGCAGTTGGGAGACAGGGCCGGGCGAGCAGTACTTC.

Many counts were recorded for this clonotype. The chain recombines TRBV29-1 with TRBJ2-5, with 11 bases that match TRBD2. Germline CDR1 and CDR2: SQVTM and ANQGSEA. CDR3 size: 14 residues. V lost 6 bases, J lost 2 bases, and 5 bases stayed unmatched. For the CDR3, the DNA is TGCAGCGTGACTAGCGGGGAACTTCAAGAGACCCAGTACTTC. Its translation is CSVTSGELQETQYF.

Concerning this clonotype: This sequence may be a read error, since a much larger clone differs from it by one base. The rearrangement joins TRBV20-1 to TRBJ2-7, with D possibly TRBD2 on 6 matching bases. The CDR3 length is 17 residues. Germline V gene lookup returns CDR1 DFQATT and CDR2 SNEGSKA (reference sequence). The CDR3 spells CGARDPELATFTYEQYF. For the CDR3, the DNA is TGCGGTGCTAGAGATCCGGAGCTAGCGACCTTCACCTACGAGCAGTACTTC.

CDR3 coding DNA: TGTGCCTGGAGTACCCAATTACAGGGGTGGGATGAGCAGTTCTTC. Amino acids: CAWSTQLQGWDEQFF. The V and J genes are TRBV30 and TRBJ2-1; 7 bases agree with TRBD1. The germline CDR1 and CDR2 sequences are GTSNPN and SVGIG (reference sequence). The CDR3 is 15 amino acids. V was clipped by 2 bases and J by 8 bases; unmatched bases: 12.

The rearrangement uses TRBV19 and TRBJ2-1; TRBD1 might be the D (6 bases). The CDR3 consists of 15 residues. Between the trimmed V and J ends, which lost 1 base and 6 bases, there was a span of 13 bases. Germline V lookup: CDR1 LNHDA, CDR2 SQIVND (reference sequence). CDR3 sequence reads: CASSIGRGGFNEQFF. The CDR3 DNA reads TGTGCCAGTAGTATAGGCAGGGGTGGGTTCAATGAGCAGTTCTTC.

This clonotype was detected only a few times. This chain links TRBV9 with TRBJ2-2; D gene uncertain. Germline V gene lookup returns CDR1 SGDLS and CDR2 YYNGEE. V dropped 1 base and J dropped 4 bases, with 8 bases sitting between them. This CDR3 is 14 amino acids long. CDR3 DNA sequence: TGTGCCAGCAGCGTAAGGGTGAGCACCGGGGAGCTGTTTTTT. This encodes CASSVRVSTGELFF.

This clonotype was observed a few times. The genes are TRBV10-2 and TRBJ2-1, with TRBD2 matching over 11 bases. The CDR3 is 14 residues long. J lost 9 bases, V lost 10 bases, and 11 bases had no gene match. Germline V CDR1 and CDR2: WSHSY, SAAADI. CDR3 residues: CATRDLAGGPEQFF. CDR3 in DNA: TGCGCCACCAGAGATTTAGCGGGAGGGCCTGAGCAGTTCTTC.

The chain couples TRBV20-1 to TRBJ2-5; TRBD1 or TRBD2 may be the D gene (6 bases each). Trimming took 1 base from V and 7 from J, leaving 13 bases between them. Per germline, CDR1 DFQATT and CDR2 SNEGSKA (reference sequence). The CDR3 loop spans 13 amino acids. The CDR3 is CSARARGGWTQYF. The DNA for the CDR3 is TGCAGTGCTAGAGCCAGGGGAGGTTGGACCCAGTACTTC.

The rearrangement links TRBV27 to TRBJ2-1, with D hard to call. Between the trimmed V and J ends, which lost 2 bases and 1 base, there was a span of 12 bases. The CDR3 consists of 16 residues. Germline V gene data show CDR1 as MNHEY and CDR2 as SMNVEV (reference sequence). CDR3 region: CASSLLDLLSYNEQFF. The CDR3 DNA sequence: TGTGCCAGCAGTTTACTAGACCTCCTATCCTACAATGAGCAGTTCTTC.

This clonotype was seen ten or more times. The chain carries TRBV7-2 and TRBJ2-1; D is possibly TRBD1 (5 bases). CDR1 is SGHTA and CDR2 is FQGNSA in the germline V gene. Trimming took 2 bases from V and 2 from J, leaving 7 bases between them. This CDR3 contains 14 residues. CDR3 amino acids: CASSLTGPYNEQFF. In DNA, the CDR3 is TGTGCCAGCAGCTTAACAGGTCCCTACAATGAGCAGTTCTTC. Together with reference TRBV7-2 and TRBJ2-1, the CDR3 gives the full variable domain: GAGVSQSPSNKVTEKGKDVELRCDPISGHTALYWYRQSLGQGLEFLIYFQGNSAPDKSGLPSDRFSAERTGGSVSTLTIQRTQQEDSAVYLCASSLTGPYNEQFFGPGTRLTVL.

This clonotype was observed at least ten times. The junction shows a germline mismatch at one end, possibly a read error. The V call is TRBV7-7, the J call TRBJ2-3, with 10 bases aligning to TRBD2. Germline CDR1 reads SSHAT; CDR2 reads FNYEAQ (reference sequence). This CDR3 is 18 amino acids long. In nucleotides, the CDR3 is TGTGCTAGCAGCTCCATAGCGGGAGGATGGAATGCTACAGATACGCAGTATTTT. This translates into CASSSIAGGWNATDTQYF.

The V and J genes are TRBV6-6 and TRBJ2-7, with D unclear. Trimming left V 0 bases short and J 6 bases short, with 6 bases between. Germline loops: CDR1 MNHNY, CDR2 SVGAGI (reference sequence). The length of the CDR3 is 12 residues. The CDR3 DNA reads TGTGCCAGCAGTTACTCGATTCGCGAGCAGTACTTC. This sequence encodes CASSYSIREQYF.

V is TRBV29-1 and J is TRBJ2-7; TRBD2 matches 10 bases. CDR1 and CDR2 (germline): SQVTM, ANQGSEA. V was clipped by 5 bases and J by 7 bases; unmatched bases: 14. The CDR3 is 15 residues long. Here the CDR3 reads CSVIKWTSGLGEQYF. The CDR3 nucleotides are TGCAGCGTTATAAAATGGACTAGCGGTTTGGGGGAGCAGTACTTC.